This TCR beta chain is from a study of response to subunit inactivated influenza vaccine. This clonotype was seen more than once but under ten times. The ends lost 0 bases at V and 4 bases at J; junction bases unmatched: 6. Germline loops: CDR1 LGHNA, CDR2 YSLEER. This CDR3 spans 16 amino acids. A single record per CDR3 protein comes from TCRdb applying MiXCR to the RT-PCR reads. The sample lists roughly 710,000 distinct CDR3 sequences; approximately 14% were seen once. The sequence was obtained from a man aged 45-65 years who received an inactivated influenza vaccine. The sample was PBMCs from blood, taken around 14 days before vaccination. V and J are TRBV4-3 and TRBJ2-3; TRBD2 agrees at 8 bases. The CDR3 DNA follows: TGCGCCAGCAGCCAAGATTTGGGACTAGGCGCAGATACGCAGTATTTT. Protein: CASSQDLGLGADTQYF.